The 22 T cell receptor beta chains below were found in one sample sequenced in a study of CD8 T cells in ankylosing spondylitis. TCRdb called the 5' RACE reads again in MiXCR, with one record for every CDR3 protein. The sample includes 180,000 or so distinct CDR3 sequences, 9.5% to 13% of them seen just once. Material for sequencing was blood, either unsorted or a sorted T cell fraction (not recorded which). These receptors were taken from a male donor with ankylosing spondylitis or in good health (not recorded which).

The table lists this clonotype with many counts. The genes are TRBV29-1 and TRBJ2-7, with TRBD2 matching 14 bases. Per germline, CDR1 SQVTM and CDR2 ANQGSEA. Trimming at V came to 6 bases and at J to 2 bases, leaving 15 bases not matched to a gene. The CDR3 has 18 residues. The CDR3 nucleotides are TGCAGCGTAGCCGGGACTAGCGGGAGTTCGGGTCGGGCCTACGAGCAGTACTTC. This encodes CSVAGTSGSSGRAYEQYF.

On this clonotype itself: A much larger clone lies one base from this, so it may be a read error. The chain combines TRBV12-3 or TRBV12-4 with TRBJ2-2; tentative D call: TRBD1 (6 bases). There are 16 residues in the CDR3. Trimming shortened V by 6 bases and J by 5 bases, and 19 bases separated the two germline ends. The DNA of the CDR3 is TGTGCCAGCAGCCTCATTCGACAGGCCGGAACCGGGGAGCTGTTTTTT. Residues: CASSLIRQAGTGELFF.

The sample holds a few counts of this clonotype. The rearrangement links TRBV18 to TRBJ1-1; D gene uncertain. Between the trimmed V and J ends, which lost 5 bases and 0 bases, there was a span of 19 bases. Germline CDR1 is KGHSH and CDR2 is LQKENI. The CDR3 consists of 17 residues. The CDR3 region is CASSGLGPTEMNTEAFF. In DNA form, the CDR3 reads TGTGCCAGCTCAGGTTTGGGTCCGACCGAAATGAACACTGAAGCTTTCTTT.

This clonotype was detected many times. The V and J genes are TRBV12-3 or TRBV12-4 and TRBJ1-5; D is uncertain. This CDR3 spans 14 amino acids. V was trimmed by 5 bases and J by 3 bases, leaving 11 bases between them. CDR3 nucleotide sequence: TGTGCCAGCAGTCCGGCAGGCCTCAATCAGCCCCAGCATTTT. This codes for CASSPAGLNQPQHF.

This clonotype was found a few times. DNA for the CDR3: TGTGCCAGCAGTGAGTACGGGGTCACAGATACGCAGTATTTT. This translates into CASSEYGVTDTQYF. The J gene is TRBJ2-3, the V gene TRBV6-4, with D tentatively TRBD2 (5 bases). From germline, CDR1 is MRHNA and CDR2 SNTAGT. V lost 3 bases and J 2 bases, leaving 9 bases between the germline ends. This CDR3 spans 14 amino acids.

Only one count was recorded for this clonotype. The chain links TRBV6-2 or TRBV6-3 to TRBJ2-7; TRBD1 agrees at 12 bases. Germline V gene sequence: CDR1 MNHEY, CDR2 SVGEGT. CDR3 length: 20 amino acids. The CDR3 DNA is TGTCTCCTGTGGACAGAAGTCCCGGGACAGGGGGCTTTGGGGACATACGAGCAGTACTTC. It encodes CLLWTEVPGQGALGTYEQYF.

V and J are TRBV7-9 and TRBJ2-1; D uncertain. The CDR3 runs to 12 residues. The V end was cut by 5 bases, the J end by 6 bases, with 8 bases between. In germline, CDR1 is SEHNR, CDR2 FQNEAQ (reference sequence). CDR3 nucleotides: TGTGCCAGCAGCCCCCAGTTCAATGAGCAGTTCTTC. This encodes CASSPQFNEQFF.

This clonotype was counted at least ten times. The rearrangement joins TRBV5-1 to TRBJ2-7; 13 bases fit TRBD2. The length of the CDR3 is 18 residues. The V gene end was trimmed by 4 bases and the J gene end by 2 bases; junction bases not matched to a gene: 12. Germline CDR1 SGHRS, CDR2 YFSETQ. For the CDR3, the DNA is TGCGCCAGCAGCACGTCGGGGACTAGCGGGACTAAGGCCTACGAGCAGTACTTC. Translation gives CASSTSGTSGTKAYEQYF.

This clonotype has at least ten counts. The chain combines TRBV6-5 with TRBJ1-1; 7 positions match TRBD1. The germline V gene has CDR1 MNHEY and CDR2 SVGAGI. The CDR3 totals 17 residues. The ends lost 4 bases at V and 4 bases at J; junction bases unmatched: 15. The chain's CDR3 is CASSSRQGGGRSTEAFF. CDR3 in DNA: TGTGCCAGCAGTTCTCGACAGGGTGGTGGTCGAAGCACTGAAGCTTTCTTT.

Many counts were recorded for this clonotype. This chain connects TRBV11-2 to TRBJ2-2; D is possibly TRBD2 (6 bases). V lost 10 bases, J lost 4 bases, and 19 bases lay in between. CDR3 length: 15 residues. Germline CDR1 SGHAT, CDR2 FQNNGV. The DNA of the CDR3 is TGTGCCATGGGTTCCGGGAGTCTGACCACCGGGGAGCTGTTTTTT. This translates into CAMGSGSLTTGELFF.

Only a few counts were recorded for this clonotype. This rearrangement joins TRBV24-1 to TRBJ2-7; tentative D call: TRBD1 (6 bases). V lost 4 bases to trimming and J lost 3 bases, with 24 bases between them. CDR3 length: 18 residues. The germline V gene has CDR1 KGHDR and CDR2 SFDVKD. The CDR3 spells CATSEFLTGTKLNYEQYF. In nucleotides, the CDR3 is TGTGCCACCAGTGAATTTCTGACAGGAACAAAATTAAACTACGAGCAGTACTTC.

As for this clonotype: The germline gene is not matched at one end of the junction; a read error may be the cause. This chain links TRBV6-5 with TRBJ2-5, with D hard to call. Looked up from germline, CDR1 is MNHEY and CDR2 is SVGAGI. The CDR3 extends over 11 amino acids. CDR3 residues: CTSSVRETQYF. The CDR3 nucleotides read TGTACCAGCAGTGTAAGGGAGACCCAGTACTTC.

This clonotype appeared many times. CDR3 DNA: TGTGCCAGCAGCCAAGATAGGGGGAATAACCCCTCCTACGAGCAGTACTTC. This encodes CASSQDRGNNPSYEQYF. V usage is TRBV3-1 and J usage is TRBJ2-7, with a possible D match to TRBD1 (6 bases). This CDR3 region has 17 residues. CDR1 and CDR2 (germline): LGHDT, YNNKEL (reference sequence). The V end lost 0 bases, the J end lost 0 bases, and 15 bases lay between the germline ends.

There are a few counts of this clonotype. Here the CDR3 reads CASRGRASSYEQYF. DNA for the CDR3: TGTGCCAGTAGAGGTAGGGCCTCCTCCTACGAGCAGTACTTC. The chain joins TRBV19 to TRBJ2-7; no firm D call. Germline CDR1 reads LNHDA; CDR2 reads SQIVND (reference sequence). The CDR3 extends over 14 amino acids. The ends were cut back, 6 bases at V and 0 bases at J, with 12 bases in the middle.

The sample holds many counts of this clonotype. V gene TRBV20-1 combines with J gene TRBJ2-3; D is unresolved. The germline V gene encodes CDR1 DFQATT and CDR2 SNEGSKA (reference sequence). This CDR3 spans 14 amino acids. Trimming took off 6 bases at V and 3 bases at J, with 16 bases between the two ends. The CDR3 protein is CSAPDPSRTDTQYF. Here the CDR3 DNA reads TGCAGTGCCCCGGACCCAAGCAGGACAGATACGCAGTATTTT.

This clonotype was seen a few times. The germline gene is not matched at one end of the junction; a read error may be the cause. The chain joins TRBV25-1 to TRBJ1-4; possibly TRBD1 for D (5 bases). The CDR3 runs to 16 residues. The germline V gene has CDR1 MGHDK and CDR2 SYGVNS. The CDR3 nucleotides are TGTGCCAGCAGTGTGAAGTGGGGGGGAACTAATGGAAAACTGTTTTTT. Translation: CASSVKWGGTNGKLFF.

V is TRBV15 and J is TRBJ1-5, with 7 bases that match TRBD1. V lost 0 bases, J lost 7 bases, and 6 bases stayed unmatched. The CDR3 has 15 residues. From germline, CDR1 is LNHNV and CDR2 YYDKDF (reference sequence). The CDR3 region has the DNA TGTGCCACCAGCAGAGACACAGGGGAGGAACAGCCCCAGCATTTT. Translating gives CATSRDTGEEQPQHF. Looking up the rest from reference TRBV15 and TRBJ1-5 gives the full variable domain: DAMVIQNPRYQVTQFGKPVTLSCSQTLNHNVMYWYQQKSSQAPKLLFHYYDKDFNNEADTPDNFQSRRPNTSFCFLDIRSPGLGDTAMYLCATSRDTGEEQPQHFGDGTRLSIL.

Ten or more counts support this clonotype. The genes are TRBV10-3 and TRBJ1-1; 11 nucleotides agree with TRBD1. The V gene's germline CDR1 is ENHRY and CDR2 SYGVKD. The CDR3 is 13 residues long. Trimming cost V 5 bases and J 7 bases; bases outside gene matches: 3. The CDR3 DNA follows: TGTGCCATCAGTCGGACAGGGGGCGTTGAAGCTTTCTTT. It codes for CAISRTGGVEAFF.

This clonotype was seen ten or more times. The gene calls are TRBV11-2 and TRBJ1-1; D not resolved. Germline CDR1 and CDR2: SGHAT and FQNNGV. The V gene lost 1 base and the J gene lost 6 bases, with 6 bases spanning the gap. This CDR3 is 12 amino acids long. CDR3 bases: TGTGCCAGCAGCTTAGCGGGAGCTGAAGCTTTCTTT. It translates to CASSLAGAEAFF.

The chain combines TRBV9 with TRBJ2-3, with TRBD1 identical over 8 bases. The V segment lost 4 bases and the J segment 1 base; nucleotides outside the gene matches: 17. This CDR3 contains 19 residues. CDR1 and CDR2 (germline): SGDLS, YYNGEE. As DNA, the CDR3 is TGTGCCAGCAGCACCCCCTGGAGGGATGGGACAGGCGGCACAGATACGCAGTATTTT. It specifies CASSTPWRDGTGGTDTQYF.

This chain uses TRBV7-2 with TRBJ1-2; the D is unclear. This CDR3 has 14 residues. Germline V gene data show CDR1 as SGHTA and CDR2 as FQGNSA. The ends were cut back, 6 bases at V and 8 bases at J, with 19 bases in the middle. CDR3 nucleotides: TGTGCCAGCAGGTGGGGTTTCGATCAAGGGGGCTACACCTTC. Residues: CASRWGFDQGGYTF.

This clonotype came up many times. The chain couples TRBV4-3 to TRBJ1-1; 8 nucleotides match TRBD1. V was clipped by 0 bases and J by 8 bases; unmatched bases: 8. The length of the CDR3 is 15 residues. CDR1 is LGHNA, CDR2 YSLEER, per germline. CDR3 sequence (DNA): TGCGCCAGCAGCCAAGATCGTTGGGGGGACAGGGAAGCTTTCTTT. Translation gives CASSQDRWGDREAFF.